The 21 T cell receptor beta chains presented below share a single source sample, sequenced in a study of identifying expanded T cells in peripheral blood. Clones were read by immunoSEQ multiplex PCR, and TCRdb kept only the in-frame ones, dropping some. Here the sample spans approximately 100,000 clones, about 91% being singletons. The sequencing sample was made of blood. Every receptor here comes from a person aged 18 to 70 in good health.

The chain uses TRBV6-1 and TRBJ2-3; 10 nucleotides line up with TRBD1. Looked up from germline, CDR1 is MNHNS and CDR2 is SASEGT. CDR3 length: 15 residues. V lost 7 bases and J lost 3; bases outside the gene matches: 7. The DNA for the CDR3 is TGTGCCAGCAACAAGGGGACAGGGGTTACAGATACGCAGTATTTT. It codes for CASNKGTGVTDTQYF.

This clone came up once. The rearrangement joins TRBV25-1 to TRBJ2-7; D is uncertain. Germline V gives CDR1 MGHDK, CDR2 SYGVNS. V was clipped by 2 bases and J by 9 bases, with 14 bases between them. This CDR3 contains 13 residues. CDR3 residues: CASSEVLGRTQYF. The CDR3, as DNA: TGTGCCAGCAGTGAAGTTTTAGGGCGTACGCAGTACTTC.

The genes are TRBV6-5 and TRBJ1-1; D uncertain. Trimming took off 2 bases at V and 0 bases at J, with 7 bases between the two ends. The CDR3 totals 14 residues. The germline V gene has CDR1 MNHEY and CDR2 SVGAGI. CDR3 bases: TGTGCCAGCAGTTACGGGCTCGTGAACACTGAAGCTTTCTTT. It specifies CASSYGLVNTEAFF.

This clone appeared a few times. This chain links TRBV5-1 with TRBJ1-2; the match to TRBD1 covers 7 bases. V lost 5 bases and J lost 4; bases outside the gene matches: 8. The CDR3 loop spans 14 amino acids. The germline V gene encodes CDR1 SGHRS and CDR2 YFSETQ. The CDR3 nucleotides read TGCGCCAGCAGTGCGGGACAGTCGGGCTATGGCTACACCTTC. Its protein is CASSAGQSGYGYTF.

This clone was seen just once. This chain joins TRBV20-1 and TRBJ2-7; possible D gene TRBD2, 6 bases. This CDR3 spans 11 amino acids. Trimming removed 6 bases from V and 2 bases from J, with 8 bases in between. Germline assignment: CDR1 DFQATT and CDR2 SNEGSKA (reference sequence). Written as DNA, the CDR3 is TGCAGTGCCCCGGGGGCCTACGAGCAGTACTTC. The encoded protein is CSAPGAYEQYF.

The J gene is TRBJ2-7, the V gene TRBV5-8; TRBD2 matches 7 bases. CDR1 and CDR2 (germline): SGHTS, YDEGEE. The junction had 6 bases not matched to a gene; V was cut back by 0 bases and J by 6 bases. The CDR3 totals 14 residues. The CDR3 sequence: CASSLGGRAPEQYF. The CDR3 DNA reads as TGTGCCAGCAGCTTGGGTGGGAGGGCCCCCGAGCAGTACTTC. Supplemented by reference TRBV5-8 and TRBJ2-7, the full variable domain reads EAGVTQSPTHLIKTRGQQATLRCSPISGHTSVYWYQQALGLGLQFLLWYDEGEERNRGNFPPRFSGRQFPNYSSELNVNALELEDSALYLCASSLGGRAPEQYFGPGTRLTVT.

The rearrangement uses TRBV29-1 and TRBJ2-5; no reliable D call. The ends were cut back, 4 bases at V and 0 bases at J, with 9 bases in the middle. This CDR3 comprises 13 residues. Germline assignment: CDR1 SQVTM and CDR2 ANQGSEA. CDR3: CSVVSANQETQYF. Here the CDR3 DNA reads TGCAGCGTTGTTTCGGCTAACCAAGAGACCCAGTACTTC.

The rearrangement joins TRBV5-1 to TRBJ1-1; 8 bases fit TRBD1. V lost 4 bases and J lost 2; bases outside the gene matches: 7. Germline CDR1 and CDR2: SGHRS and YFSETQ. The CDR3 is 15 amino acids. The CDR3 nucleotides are TGCGCCAGCAGCCAGGACAGGGATTACAACACTGAAGCTTTCTTT. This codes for CASSQDRDYNTEAFF.

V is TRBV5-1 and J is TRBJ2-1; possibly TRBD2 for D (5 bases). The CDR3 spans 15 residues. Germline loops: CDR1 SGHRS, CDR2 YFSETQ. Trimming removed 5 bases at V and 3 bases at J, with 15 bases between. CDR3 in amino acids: CASRGGGGGYNEQFF. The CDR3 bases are TGCGCCAGCAGGGGCGGTGGAGGCGGCTACAATGAGCAGTTCTTC.

CDR3 amino acids: CASWRGSGELFF. CDR3 nucleotides: TGTGCCAGCTGGCGGGGGTCCGGGGAGCTGTTTTTT. This chain links TRBV6-5 with TRBJ2-2, with 7 bases aligning to TRBD2. Germline CDR1 and CDR2: MNHEY and SVGAGI. The CDR3 length is 12 residues. J gave up 6 bases and V 8 bases, and 3 bases lay outside the gene matches.

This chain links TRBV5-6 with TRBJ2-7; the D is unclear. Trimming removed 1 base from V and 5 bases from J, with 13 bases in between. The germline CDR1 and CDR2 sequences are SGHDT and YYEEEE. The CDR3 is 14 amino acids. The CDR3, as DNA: TGTGCCAGCAGCTTGTCGCGACCCTACCACGAGCAGTACTTC. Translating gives CASSLSRPYHEQYF.

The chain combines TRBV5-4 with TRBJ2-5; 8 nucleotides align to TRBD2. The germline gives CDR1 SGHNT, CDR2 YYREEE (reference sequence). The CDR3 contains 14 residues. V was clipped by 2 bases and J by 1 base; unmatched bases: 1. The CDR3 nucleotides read TGTGCCAGCAGCTTTAGCGGGGTCCAAGAGACCCAGTACTTC. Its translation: CASSFSGVQETQYF.

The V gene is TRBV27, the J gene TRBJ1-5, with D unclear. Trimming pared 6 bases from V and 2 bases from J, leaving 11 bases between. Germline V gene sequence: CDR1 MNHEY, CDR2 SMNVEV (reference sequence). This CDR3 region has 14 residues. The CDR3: CASSRGIRNQPQHF. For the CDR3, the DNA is TGTGCCAGCAGCCGGGGTATTCGCAATCAGCCCCAGCATTTT.

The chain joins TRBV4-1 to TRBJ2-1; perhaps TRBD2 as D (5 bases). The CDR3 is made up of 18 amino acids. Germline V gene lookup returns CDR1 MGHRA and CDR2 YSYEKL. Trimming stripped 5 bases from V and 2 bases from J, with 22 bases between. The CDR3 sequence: CASSEGRIPRSTYNEQFF. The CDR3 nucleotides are TGCGCCAGCAGCGAGGGCCGCATACCCCGTTCGACCTACAATGAGCAGTTCTTC.

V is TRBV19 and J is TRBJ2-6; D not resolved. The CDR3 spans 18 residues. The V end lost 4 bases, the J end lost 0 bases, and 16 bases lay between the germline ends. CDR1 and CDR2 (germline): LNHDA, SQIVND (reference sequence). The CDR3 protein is CASSSGYSSFSGANVLTF. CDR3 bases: TGTGCCAGTAGTAGTGGTTACAGCAGTTTCTCTGGGGCCAACGTCCTGACTTTC.

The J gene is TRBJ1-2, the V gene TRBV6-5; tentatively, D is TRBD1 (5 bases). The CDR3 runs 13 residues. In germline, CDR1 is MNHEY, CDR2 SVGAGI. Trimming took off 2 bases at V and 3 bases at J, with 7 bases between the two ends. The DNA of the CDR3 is TGTGCCAGCAGTTACGGGGGACACTATGGCTACACCTTC. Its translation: CASSYGGHYGYTF.

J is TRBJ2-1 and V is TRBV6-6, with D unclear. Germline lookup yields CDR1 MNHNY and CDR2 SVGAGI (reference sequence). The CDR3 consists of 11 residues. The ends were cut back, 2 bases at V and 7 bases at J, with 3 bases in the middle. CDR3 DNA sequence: TGTGCCAGCAGTTACGGAAATGAGCAGTTCTTC. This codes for CASSYGNEQFF.

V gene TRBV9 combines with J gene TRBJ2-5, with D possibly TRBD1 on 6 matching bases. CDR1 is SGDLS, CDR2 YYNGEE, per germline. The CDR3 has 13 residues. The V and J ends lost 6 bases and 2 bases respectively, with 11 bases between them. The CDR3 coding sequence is TGTGCCAGCAACAGGGACGAACAAGAGACCCAGTACTTC. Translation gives CASNRDEQETQYF.

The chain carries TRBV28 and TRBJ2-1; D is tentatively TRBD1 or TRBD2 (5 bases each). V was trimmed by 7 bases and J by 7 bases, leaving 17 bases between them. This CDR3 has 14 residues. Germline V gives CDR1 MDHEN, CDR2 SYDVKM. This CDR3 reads CASTPVGVLNEQFF. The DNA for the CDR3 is TGTGCCAGCACCCCGGTGGGGGTTCTTAATGAGCAGTTCTTC.

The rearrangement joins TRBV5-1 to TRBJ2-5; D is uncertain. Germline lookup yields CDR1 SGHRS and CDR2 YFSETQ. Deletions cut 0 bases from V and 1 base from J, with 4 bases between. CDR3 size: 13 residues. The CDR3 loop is CASSLAPQETQYF. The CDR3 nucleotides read TGCGCCAGCAGCTTGGCCCCCCAAGAGACCCAGTACTTC. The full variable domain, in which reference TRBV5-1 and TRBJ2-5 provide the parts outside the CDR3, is KAGVTQTPRYLIKTRGQQVTLSCSPISGHRSVSWYQQTPGQGLQFLFEYFSETQRNKGNFPGRFSGRQFSNSRSEMNVSTLELGDSALYLCASSLAPQETQYFGPGTRLLVL.

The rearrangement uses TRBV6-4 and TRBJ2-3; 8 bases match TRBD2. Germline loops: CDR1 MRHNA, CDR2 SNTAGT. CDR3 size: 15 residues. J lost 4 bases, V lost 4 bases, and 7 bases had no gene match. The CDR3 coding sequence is TGTGCCAGCAGTGTCCTAGCGGGCAGATCAGATACGCAGTATTTT. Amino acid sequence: CASSVLAGRSDTQYF.